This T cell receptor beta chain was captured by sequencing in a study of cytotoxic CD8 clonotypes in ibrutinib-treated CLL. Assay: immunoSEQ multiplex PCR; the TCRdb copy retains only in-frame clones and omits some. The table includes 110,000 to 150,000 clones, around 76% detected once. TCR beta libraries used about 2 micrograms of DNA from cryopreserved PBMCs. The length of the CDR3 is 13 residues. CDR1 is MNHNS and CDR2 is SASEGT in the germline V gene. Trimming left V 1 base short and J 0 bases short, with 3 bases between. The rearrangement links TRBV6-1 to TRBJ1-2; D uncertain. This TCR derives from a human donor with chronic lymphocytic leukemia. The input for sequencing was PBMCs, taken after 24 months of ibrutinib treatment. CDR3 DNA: TGTGCCAGCAGTGAAGGTGCTAACTATGGCTACACCTTC. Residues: CASSEGANYGYTF.